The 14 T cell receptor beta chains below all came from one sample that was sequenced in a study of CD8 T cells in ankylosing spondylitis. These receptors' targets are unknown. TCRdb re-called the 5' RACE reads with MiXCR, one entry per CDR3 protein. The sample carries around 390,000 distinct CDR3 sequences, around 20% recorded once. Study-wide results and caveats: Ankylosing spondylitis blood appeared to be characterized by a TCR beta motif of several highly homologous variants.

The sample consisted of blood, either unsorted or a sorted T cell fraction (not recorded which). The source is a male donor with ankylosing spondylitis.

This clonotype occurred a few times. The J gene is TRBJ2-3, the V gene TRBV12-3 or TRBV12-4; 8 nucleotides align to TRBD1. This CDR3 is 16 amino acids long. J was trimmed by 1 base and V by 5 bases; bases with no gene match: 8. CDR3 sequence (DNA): TGTGCCAGCAGTACCAGACAGGGGCCTGGCACAGATACGCAGTATTTT. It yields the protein CASSTRQGPGTDTQYF.

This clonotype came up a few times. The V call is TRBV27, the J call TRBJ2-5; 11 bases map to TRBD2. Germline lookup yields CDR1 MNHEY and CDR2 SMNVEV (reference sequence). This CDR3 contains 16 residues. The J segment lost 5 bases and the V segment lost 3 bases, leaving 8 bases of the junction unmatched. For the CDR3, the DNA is TGTGCCAGCAGTTTTATCACTAGCGGGAGAGGGGAGACCCAGTACTTC. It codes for CASSFITSGRGETQYF.

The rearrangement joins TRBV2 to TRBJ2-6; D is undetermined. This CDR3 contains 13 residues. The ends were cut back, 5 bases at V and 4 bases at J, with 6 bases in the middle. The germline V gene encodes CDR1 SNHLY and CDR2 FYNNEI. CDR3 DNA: TGTGCCAGCAGTATGGAGGGGGCCAACGTCCTGACTTTC. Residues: CASSMEGANVLTF.

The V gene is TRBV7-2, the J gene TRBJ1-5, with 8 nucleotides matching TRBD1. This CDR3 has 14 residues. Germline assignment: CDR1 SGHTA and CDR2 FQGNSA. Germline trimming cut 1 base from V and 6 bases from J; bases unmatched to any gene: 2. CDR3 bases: TGTGCCAGCAGCTTAGGGGACAGGCGTCAGCCCCAGCATTTT. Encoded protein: CASSLGDRRQPQHF.

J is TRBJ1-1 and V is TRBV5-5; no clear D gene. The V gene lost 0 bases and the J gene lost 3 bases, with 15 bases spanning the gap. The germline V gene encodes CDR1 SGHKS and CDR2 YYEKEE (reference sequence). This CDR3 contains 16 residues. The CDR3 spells CASSLDRGSWDTEAFF. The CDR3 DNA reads TGTGCCAGCAGCTTGGATCGGGGTTCTTGGGACACTGAAGCTTTCTTT.

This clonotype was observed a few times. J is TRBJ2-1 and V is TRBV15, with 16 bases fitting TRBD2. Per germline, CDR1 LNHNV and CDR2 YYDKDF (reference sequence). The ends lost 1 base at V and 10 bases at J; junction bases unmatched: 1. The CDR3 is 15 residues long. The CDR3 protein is CATSRAGLAGGEQFF. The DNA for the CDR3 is TGTGCCACCAGCAGAGCGGGACTAGCGGGAGGGGAGCAGTTCTTC.

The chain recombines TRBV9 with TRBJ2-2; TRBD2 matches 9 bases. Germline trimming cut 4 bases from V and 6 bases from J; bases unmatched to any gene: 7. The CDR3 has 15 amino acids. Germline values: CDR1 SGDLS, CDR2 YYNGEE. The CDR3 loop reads CASSISGSLAGELFF. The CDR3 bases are TGTGCCAGCAGCATTAGCGGGAGTTTGGCCGGGGAGCTGTTTTTT.

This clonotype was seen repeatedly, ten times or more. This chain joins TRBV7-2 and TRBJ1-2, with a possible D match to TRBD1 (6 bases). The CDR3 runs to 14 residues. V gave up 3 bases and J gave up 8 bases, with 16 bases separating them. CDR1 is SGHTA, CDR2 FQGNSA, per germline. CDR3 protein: CASSLGRDTGGYTF. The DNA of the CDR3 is TGTGCCAGCAGCTTGGGCCGGGACACGGGAGGCTACACCTTC.

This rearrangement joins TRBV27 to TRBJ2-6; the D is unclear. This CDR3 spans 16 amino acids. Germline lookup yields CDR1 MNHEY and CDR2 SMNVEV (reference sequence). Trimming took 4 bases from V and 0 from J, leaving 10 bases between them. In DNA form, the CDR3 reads TGTGCCAGCAGTTCCCGACGGGCCTCTGGGGCCAACGTCCTGACTTTC. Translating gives CASSSRRASGANVLTF.

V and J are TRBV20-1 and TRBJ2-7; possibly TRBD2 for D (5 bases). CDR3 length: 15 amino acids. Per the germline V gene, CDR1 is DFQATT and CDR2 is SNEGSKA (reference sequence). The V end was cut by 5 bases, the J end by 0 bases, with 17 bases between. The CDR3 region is CSASLAYPSSYEQYF. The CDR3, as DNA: TGCAGTGCTTCTCTAGCTTACCCTTCCTCCTACGAGCAGTACTTC.

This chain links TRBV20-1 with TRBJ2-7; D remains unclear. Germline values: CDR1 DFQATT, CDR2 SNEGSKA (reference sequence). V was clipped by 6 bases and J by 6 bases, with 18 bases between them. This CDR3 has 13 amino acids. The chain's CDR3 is CSAKTRPKGEQYF. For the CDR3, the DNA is TGCAGTGCGAAGACCCGCCCCAAGGGCGAGCAGTACTTC.

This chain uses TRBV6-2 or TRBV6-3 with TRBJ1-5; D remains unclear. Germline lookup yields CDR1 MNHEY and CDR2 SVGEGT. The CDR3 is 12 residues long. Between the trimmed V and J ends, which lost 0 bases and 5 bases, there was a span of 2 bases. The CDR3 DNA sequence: TGTGCCAGCAGTTACTCGTATCAGCCCCAGCATTTT. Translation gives CASSYSYQPQHF.

This chain's CDR3 is CASSRPTVPGLARKGEQYF. The CDR3 DNA is TGTGCCAGCAGTCGGCCGACAGTTCCGGGACTAGCGAGAAAGGGAGAGCAGTACTTC. The chain is built from TRBV5-6 and TRBJ2-7; 10 nucleotides line up with TRBD2. This CDR3 contains 19 residues. With V trimmed by 5 bases and J by 7 bases, 24 bases remained unmatched. The germline V gene has CDR1 SGHDT and CDR2 YYEEEE.

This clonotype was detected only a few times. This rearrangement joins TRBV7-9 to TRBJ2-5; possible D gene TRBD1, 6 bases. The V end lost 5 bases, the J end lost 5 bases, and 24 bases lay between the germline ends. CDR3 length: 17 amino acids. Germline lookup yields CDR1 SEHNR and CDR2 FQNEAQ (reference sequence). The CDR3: CASSKQGGLGKGETQYF. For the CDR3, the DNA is TGTGCCAGCAGCAAACAGGGTGGACTCGGAAAGGGGGAGACCCAGTACTTC.